This T cell receptor beta chain was sequenced during a study of tumor-infiltrating lymphocytes in primary liver carcinoma. A word on this clonotype: A clone one base away is much larger, so this may be a read error.

Blood RNA was derived from unsorted whole blood, and germline DNA was extracted too. TCR beta cDNA was made from 450 to 550 ng total RNA with a constant-region primer. For TCR beta, libraries were produced by three nested multiplex PCR rounds using slightly modified ARM-PCR. A C-beta reverse primer and TRBV1-TRBV30 forward primers served in each of the first two PCR rounds, at 9 to 10 cycles apiece. MiXCR was run by TCRdb on the multiplex PCR reads, yielding one entry per CDR3 protein. The repertoire holds approximately 320,000 distinct CDR3 sequences, approximately 54% seen once, with 17% in the top ten. The CDR3 extends over 12 amino acids. CDR1 and CDR2 (germline): SQVTM, ANQGSEA.

This receptor was taken from a woman in her twenties or thirties with primary liver carcinoma and hepatitis B virus infection. The sample consisted of peripheral blood. The chain has TRBV29-1 and TRBJ2-2; D is possibly TRBD1 (6 bases). CDR3 in amino acids: CNVPRGTGELFF. The DNA of the CDR3 is TGCAACGTTCCCAGGGGAACCGGGGAGCTGTTTTTT.